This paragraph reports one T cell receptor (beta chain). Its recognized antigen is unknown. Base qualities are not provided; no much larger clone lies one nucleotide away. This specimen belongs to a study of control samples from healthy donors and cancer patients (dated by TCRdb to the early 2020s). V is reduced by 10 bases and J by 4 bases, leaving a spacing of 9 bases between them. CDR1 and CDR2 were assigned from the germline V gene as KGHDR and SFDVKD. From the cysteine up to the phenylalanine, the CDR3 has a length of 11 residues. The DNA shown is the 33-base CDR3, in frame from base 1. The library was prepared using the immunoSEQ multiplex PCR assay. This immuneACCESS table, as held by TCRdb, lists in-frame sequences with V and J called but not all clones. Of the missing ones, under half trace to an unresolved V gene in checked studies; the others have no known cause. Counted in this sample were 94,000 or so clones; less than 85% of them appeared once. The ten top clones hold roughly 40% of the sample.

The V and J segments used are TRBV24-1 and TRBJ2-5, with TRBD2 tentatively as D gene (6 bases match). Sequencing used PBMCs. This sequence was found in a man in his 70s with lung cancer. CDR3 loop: CATGEAETQYF. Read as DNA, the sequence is TGTGCCACAGGGGAGGCAGAGACCCAGTACTTC.